The 25 T cell receptor beta chains presented below share a single source sample, sequenced in a study of sequential checkpoint blockade in melanoma. The treatment here: randomized to nivolumab then ipilimumab (arm A) or the reverse (arm B). Only in-frame clones appear in the TCRdb table, and some are missing; sequencing was by immunoSEQ multiplex PCR. This table has more than 35,000 clones, about 88% appearing once. The material sequenced was CD8+ T cells sorted from blood (inferred from file names), taken from a patient given nivolumab and ipilimumab in sequence. These receptors all stem from a human donor with melanoma.

The V call is TRBV9, the J call TRBJ2-1; tentative D call: TRBD2 (7 bases). The CDR3 runs 14 residues. Looked up from germline, CDR1 is SGDLS and CDR2 is YYNGEE. Trimming pared 2 bases from V and 6 bases from J, leaving 12 bases between. CDR3 DNA sequence: TGTGCCAGCAGCGTGGAAGGGGGGGGCAATGAGCAGTTCTTC. It specifies CASSVEGGGNEQFF.

The rearrangement uses TRBV7-9 and TRBJ2-5; D is possibly TRBD1 (6 bases). Trimming cost V 1 base and J 4 bases, with 13 bases left between them. This CDR3 is built from 15 residues. Germline CDR1 SEHNR, CDR2 FQNEAQ (reference sequence). The chain's CDR3 is CASSLVPRGRETQYF. CDR3 DNA sequence: TGTGCCAGCAGCTTAGTCCCCAGGGGTCGAGAGACCCAGTACTTC. Supplemented by reference TRBV7-9 and TRBJ2-5, the full variable domain reads DTGVSQNPRHKITKRGQNVTFRCDPISEHNRLYWYRQTLGQGPEFLTYFQNEAQLEKSRLLSDRFSAERPKGSFSTLEIQRTEQGDSAMYLCASSLVPRGRETQYFGPGTRLLVL.

This chain joins TRBV13 and TRBJ2-3; D is unresolved. Germline V gives CDR1 PRHDT, CDR2 FYEKMQ (reference sequence). There are 14 residues in the CDR3. V lost 5 bases and J 2 bases, leaving 11 bases between the germline ends. CDR3 coding DNA: TGTGCCAGCAGCCACCTACTTGACACAGATACGCAGTATTTT. Translated: CASSHLLDTDTQYF.

The chain is built from TRBV19 and TRBJ2-3, with 7 nucleotides matching TRBD2. The germline CDR1 and CDR2 sequences are LNHDA and SQIVND (reference sequence). After removal of 5 bases from V and 2 bases from J, the junction contained 10 bases not matched to a gene. The CDR3 extends over 16 amino acids. The DNA of the CDR3 is TGTGCCAGTAGTCCTGTTAGCGGGTACATCACAGATACGCAGTATTTT. Protein: CASSPVSGYITDTQYF.

This rearrangement joins TRBV19 to TRBJ1-1; 8 bases match TRBD1. Germline V gives CDR1 LNHDA, CDR2 SQIVND (reference sequence). Losses at the gene ends were 3 bases for V and 1 base for J; bases not matched to a gene: 4. The CDR3 has 15 amino acids. The CDR3 sequence: CASSIYQGANTEAFF. The CDR3 DNA follows: TGTGCCAGTAGTATTTATCAGGGGGCGAACACTGAAGCTTTCTTT.

This chain links TRBV12-2 with TRBJ2-2; the table's D call, TRBD2, has no DNA check behind it. TRBV12-2 is designated a pseudogene. The CDR3 contains 17 residues. The DNA of the CDR3 is TGTGCAAGTCGCTTAGAGGTGCGACTAGTTCACACCGGGGAGCTGTTTTTT. Translation: CASRLEVRLVHTGELFF.

The chain couples TRBV4-2 to TRBJ2-7, with TRBD2 matching over 12 bases. This CDR3 is 18 amino acids long. V shed 0 bases, J shed 7 bases, and the junction held 13 bases outside the gene matches. Germline V CDR1 and CDR2: LGHNA, YNFKEQ. The DNA of the CDR3 is TGTGCCAGCAGCCAAGACCCGCCCCGACTAGCGGGAGAGTGGGAGCAGTACTTC. This encodes CASSQDPPRLAGEWEQYF.

The rearrangement uses TRBV15 and TRBJ1-5; TRBD1 aligns across 7 bases. Germline CDR1 and CDR2: LNHNV and YYDKDF (reference sequence). Losses at the gene ends were 1 base for V and 0 bases for J; bases not matched to a gene: 15. The CDR3 has 20 residues. The CDR3 protein is CATSRGPAGGTGYSNQPQHF. The CDR3, as DNA: TGTGCCACCAGCAGAGGACCGGCAGGGGGAACTGGATATAGCAATCAGCCCCAGCATTTT.

The rearrangement joins TRBV4-1 to TRBJ2-7; D not certain. Per the germline V gene, CDR1 is MGHRA and CDR2 is YSYEKL. The CDR3 is 15 amino acids. Deletions cut 1 base from V and 0 bases from J, with 10 bases between. The CDR3 DNA reads TGCGCCAGCAGCCAAGGCGTCACCTCCTCCTACGAGCAGTACTTC. Its protein is CASSQGVTSSYEQYF.

The chain joins TRBV27 to TRBJ2-7, with D possibly being TRBD1 (6 bases). Germline V gives CDR1 MNHEY, CDR2 SMNVEV (reference sequence). V dropped 3 bases and J dropped 2 bases, with 8 bases sitting between them. The CDR3 sequence is 13 residues long. As DNA, the CDR3 is TGTGCCAGCAGTTTGGGGGCCACCTACGAGCAGTACGTC. This codes for CASSLGATYEQYV.

The gene calls are TRBV2 and TRBJ2-5, with D maybe TRBD2 (6 bases). Germline loops: CDR1 SNHLY, CDR2 FYNNEI. This CDR3 region has 15 residues. Between the trimmed V and J ends, which lost 8 bases and 5 bases, there was a span of 21 bases. The chain's CDR3 is CASLRRRGPPETQYF. CDR3 nucleotides: TGTGCCAGCCTACGGAGGCGGGGTCCGCCGGAGACCCAGTACTTC.

The CDR3 DNA reads TGTGCCAGCAGCCCTTCGGGGGGCTACTATGGCTACACCTTC. Translation: CASSPSGGYYGYTF. The chain combines TRBV5-8 with TRBJ1-2, with D tentatively TRBD1 (6 bases). The germline V gene has CDR1 SGHTS and CDR2 YDEGEE. The V end lost 4 bases, the J end lost 3 bases, and 13 bases lay between the germline ends. This CDR3 is 14 amino acids long.

V gene TRBV9 combines with J gene TRBJ1-5; 9 nucleotides agree with TRBD1. The V gene end was trimmed by 7 bases and the J gene end by 3 bases; junction bases not matched to a gene: 20. CDR1 and CDR2 (germline): SGDLS, YYNGEE. This CDR3 spans 19 amino acids. The CDR3: CASFYPGTGKNDPNQPQHF. The CDR3 DNA is TGTGCCAGCTTCTACCCCGGGACAGGGAAAAACGATCCCAATCAGCCCCAGCATTTT.

This clone was counted between two and nine times. This chain connects TRBV19 to TRBJ1-4; maybe TRBD1 (6 bases). Germline V CDR1 and CDR2: LNHDA, SQIVND (reference sequence). V shed 6 bases and J shed 6 bases, with 20 bases lying between them. The CDR3 covers 16 residues. The CDR3 DNA reads TGTGCCAGTAGCGTTTTCCGGGGAACAGGGCATGAAAAACTGTTTTTT. Amino acids: CASSVFRGTGHEKLFF.

The chain recombines TRBV7-6 with TRBJ2-1, with TRBD2 matching 9 bases. Per the germline V gene, CDR1 is SGHVS and CDR2 is FNYEAQ. CDR3 size: 18 residues. After removal of 5 bases from V and 6 bases from J, the junction contained 17 bases not matched to a gene. The CDR3: CASSTPLGLSGSPNEQFF. The CDR3, as DNA: TGTGCCAGCAGCACACCGTTGGGCCTTAGCGGGAGTCCCAATGAGCAGTTCTTC.

This clone has only one observation. The chain carries TRBV28 and TRBJ2-3; 10 bases are shared with TRBD2. Germline assignment: CDR1 MDHEN and CDR2 SYDVKM. V gave up 6 bases and J gave up 2 bases; unmatched junction bases: 5. This CDR3 region has 15 residues. CDR3 protein: CASREREGFTDTQYF. The CDR3 DNA reads TGTGCCAGCAGGGAGCGGGAGGGTTTCACAGATACGCAGTATTTT.

The chain is built from TRBV12-2 and TRBJ1-4; TRBD1 was called by the table and not checked on the DNA. TRBV12-2 has pseudogene status. The CDR3 runs 15 residues. CDR3: CASRLRPGQVEKLFF. CDR3 sequence (DNA): TGTGCAAGTCGCTTAAGGCCCGGACAAGTTGAAAAACTGTTTTTT.

Notes on this clone: The junction does not match germline at one end; this may be a read error. This chain links TRBV9 with TRBJ2-7; possibly TRBD2 for D (6 bases). Looked up from germline, CDR1 is SGDLS and CDR2 is YYNGEE. This CDR3 has 12 residues. CDR3 in amino acids: CASSLTGREVDF. CDR3 DNA: TGTGCCAGCAGCTTAACCGGCAGGGAGGTCGACTTC. Combining the CDR3 with reference TRBV9 and TRBJ2-7 gives the whole variable domain DSGVTQTPKHLITATGQRVTLRCSPRSGDLSVYWYQQSLDQGLQFLIQYYNGEERAKGNILERFSAQQFPDLHSELNLSSLELGDSALYFCASSLTGREVDFGPGTRLTVT.

This sequence joins TRBV10-3 and TRBJ2-7, with 8 bases aligning to TRBD1. Per germline, CDR1 ENHRY and CDR2 SYGVKD. CDR3 length equals 13 residues. V was pared by 10 bases and J by 6 bases, with 11 bases of the junction left unmatched. Written as DNA, the CDR3 is TGTGCCACGACAGGGGCCGAGGGGATCGAGCAGTACGTC. It codes for CATTGAEGIEQYV.

CDR3 sequence (DNA): TGTGCCAGCAGCGTCACTAGCGCTAGCGGGGAGCTGTTTTTT. This encodes CASSVTSASGELFF. The chain links TRBV9 to TRBJ2-2; 7 positions match TRBD2. Losses at the gene ends were 2 bases for V and 7 bases for J; bases not matched to a gene: 5. Germline values: CDR1 SGDLS, CDR2 YYNGEE. The CDR3 runs to 14 residues.

Only one count was recorded for this clone. The rearrangement links TRBV29-1 to TRBJ2-1, with TRBD2 matching 8 bases. Losses at the gene ends were 6 bases for V and 3 bases for J; bases not matched to a gene: 7. This CDR3 contains 14 residues. Germline CDR1 SQVTM, CDR2 ANQGSEA. The CDR3 sequence is CSVDSGMNYNEQFF. CDR3 in DNA: TGCAGCGTGGATAGCGGGATGAACTACAATGAGCAGTTCTTC.

This chain joins TRBV30 and TRBJ2-7; 7 bases fit TRBD1. V was pared by 1 base and J by 5 bases, with 8 bases of the junction left unmatched. CDR3 length: 14 amino acids. CDR1 is GTSNPN and CDR2 is SVGIG in the germline V gene (reference sequence). The CDR3 DNA is TGTGCCTGGAGTGAATCGACAGGGTATCACGAGCAGTACGTC. It yields the protein CAWSESTGYHEQYV.

V is TRBV10-3 and J is TRBJ2-2, with D perhaps TRBD2 (5 bases). Germline V gene data show CDR1 as ENHRY and CDR2 as SYGVKD. This CDR3 is built from 18 residues. With 2 bases removed from V and 0 bases from J, the gap between germline ends came to 16 bases. This CDR3 reads CAISEEGSARTNTGELFF. The CDR3, as DNA: TGTGCCATCAGTGAGGAGGGTAGCGCTAGAACGAACACCGGGGAGCTGTTTTTT.

The table lists this clone with a count of one. The CDR3 loop reads CASRDRGPYEQYF. Written as DNA, the CDR3 is TGTGCCAGCCGGGACAGGGGTCCCTACGAGCAGTACTTC. The chain combines TRBV28 with TRBJ2-5, with TRBD1 matching over 10 bases. The end of the DNA fits TRBJ2-7 better, so the J call may be wrong. The CDR3 totals 13 residues. The V gene's germline CDR1 is MDHEN and CDR2 SYDVKM.

V gene TRBV27 combines with J gene TRBJ2-7; D might be TRBD2 (6 bases). The V end was cut by 6 bases, the J end by 2 bases, with 11 bases between. This CDR3 contains 13 residues. Germline CDR1 reads MNHEY; CDR2 reads SMNVEV (reference sequence). The DNA for the CDR3 is TGTGCCAGCAGCCGCGGGGAGACCTACGAGCAGTACTTC. This translates into CASSRGETYEQYF.